The rows below give T cell receptor beta chains drawn from one sample of a study of blood T cell repertoires in COVID-19. Method: immunoSEQ multiplex PCR; TCRdb's copy keeps in-frame clones and lacks some. Among under 250,000 clones listed, about four fifths were seen once. Sample: peripheral blood. Every receptor here comes from a woman aged 45 to 65 with active or convalescent COVID-19. Both conserved end residues are trimmed from each CDR3. Part of the rows lack a size; the others show once, few, many or a class for expanded clones.

clone size	V gene	CDR3 length	J gene	CDR3 protein
-	TRBV11-2	11	TRBJ1-2	ASSPRTGLGYT
-	TRBV28	12	TRBJ2-1	ASRGGGATNEQF
-	TRBV7-9	12	TRBJ1-6	ASSRGTGDSPLH
-	TRBV30	13	TRBJ1-3	AWSVSGRRGNTIY
-	TRBV5-4	12	TRBJ2-5	ASRQGGPGETQY
-	TRBV7-9	14	TRBJ1-6	ASSSTGGVGTSPLH
-	TRBV28	14	TRBJ1-6	ASSPTRFFYNSPLH
-	TRBV2	15	TRBJ2-5	ASSEGVRGQGGETQY
-	TRBV12-5	9	TRBJ1-2	ASGLQGGYT
-	TRBV5-5	16	TRBJ1-6	ASSGGHWMSSYNSPLH
-	TRBV6-1	11	TRBJ1-2	ASSSTGDGGYT
-	TRBV10-3	13	TRBJ2-7	AISEPSGNTYEQY
-	TRBV10-1	14	TRBJ2-3	ASSDQLAGSTDTQY
-	TRBV7-9	12	TRBJ1-1	ASSLSSVNTEAF
-	TRBV2	10	TRBJ2-2	ASRDRAGELF
-	TRBV5-5	12	TRBJ1-4	ASSLGGRGIELF
-	TRBV20-1	11	TRBJ2-1	SASSLAGGRQF
-	TRBV30	12	TRBJ1-1	AWSVNSLNTEAF
few	TRBV3-1/TRBV3-2	12	TRBJ2-1	ASSFASGVAEQF
-	TRBV5-1	13	TRBJ1-4	ASSLDGPGGEKLF
-	TRBV29-1	11	TRBJ1-1	SVEERVNTEAF
-	TRBV9	12	TRBJ1-1	ASSVGRKRTEAF
-	TRBV24-1	14	TRBJ2-3	ATSDFSGTSTDTQY
-	TRBV28	13	TRBJ2-7	ASNPSGGITYEQY
-	TRBV12-3/TRBV12-4	10	TRBJ1-2	ASSQGNNGYT
-	TRBV28	14	TRBJ2-6	ASSRQGYSGANVLT
few	TRBV7-3	13	TRBJ1-2	ASSLERGGVGGYT
-	TRBV4-1	14	TRBJ1-6	ASSQAAPGQNSPLH
-	TRBV27	11	TRBJ1-5	ASSPSRNQPQH
-	TRBV7-9	14	TRBJ1-2	ASTLEGQGLHEGYT
few	TRBV5-1	13	TRBJ1-2	ASSQVTGGADGYT
-	TRBV11-2	10	TRBJ2-2	ASSFRTGELF
-	TRBV5-6	13	TRBJ2-3	ASSTRTTGADTQY
-	TRBV21-1	16	TRBJ2-7	ASSKKPKGTGVSYEQY
once	TRBV5-1	12	TRBJ2-1	ASSPGDRGREQF
-	TRBV29-1	12	TRBJ1-2	SVSPGTGRRGYT
-	TRBV6-1	13	TRBJ2-3	ASSEGTSGGAKGY
-	TRBV6-1	14	TRBJ2-2	ASSVTGRGNTGELF
-	TRBV3-1/TRBV3-2	12	TRBJ2-3	ASSQRGSSDTQY